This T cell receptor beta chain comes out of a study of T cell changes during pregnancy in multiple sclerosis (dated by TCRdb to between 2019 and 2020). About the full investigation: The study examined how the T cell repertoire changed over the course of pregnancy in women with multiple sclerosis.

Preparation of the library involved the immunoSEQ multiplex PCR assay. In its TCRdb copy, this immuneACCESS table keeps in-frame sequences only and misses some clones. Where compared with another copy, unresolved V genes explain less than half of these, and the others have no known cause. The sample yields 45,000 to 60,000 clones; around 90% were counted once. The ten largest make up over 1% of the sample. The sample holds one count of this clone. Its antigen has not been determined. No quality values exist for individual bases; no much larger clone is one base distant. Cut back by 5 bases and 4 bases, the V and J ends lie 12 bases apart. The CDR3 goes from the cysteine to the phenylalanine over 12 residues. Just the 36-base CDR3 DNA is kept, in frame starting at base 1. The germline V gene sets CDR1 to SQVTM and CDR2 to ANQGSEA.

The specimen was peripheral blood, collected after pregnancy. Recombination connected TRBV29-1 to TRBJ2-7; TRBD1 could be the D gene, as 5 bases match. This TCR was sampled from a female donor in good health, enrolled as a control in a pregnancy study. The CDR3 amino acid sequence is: CSVRAQGYEQYF. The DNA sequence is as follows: TGCAGCGTTCGGGCCCAGGGATACGAGCAGTACTTC.